This T cell receptor (beta chain) was found in a study of CD8 T cells in Susac syndrome (dated by TCRdb to the late 2010s). For the study in its entirety: Repertoire sequencing was used to test whether CD8+ T cell activation and differentiation in Susac syndrome was antigen driven. The clonality of the CD8+ T cell repertoire was compared across about a dozen healthy donors, some 14 Susac syndrome patients and around 15 multiple sclerosis patients.

RNA was extracted using the RNeasy kit, and about 0.45 to 1 ug of the RNA was reverse transcribed with random hexamers. The immunoSEQ multiplex PCR assay, covering 54 Vbeta and 13 Jbeta segments, was used to amplify TCR beta CDR3 regions. PCR amplification bias was corrected using a synthetic template baseline for primer optimization and computational correction. On the authors' methods: Reads were annotated to V, D and J genes according to IMGT and were analyzed with immunoSEQ Analyzer, with only productive sequences retained. Clonality was computed as one minus Shannon entropy normalized by log2 of the number of productive unique sequences. For each patient and control, public and private clones were evaluated among the 100 most prevalent clones. A clone was defined as Susac-specific if it was absent from the healthy and MS cohorts, from around 960 published viral clones and from other ImmuneACCESS disease sequences. The public reads were quality trimmed at Q25 with fastp and then assembled into clones with MiXCR by TCRdb, keeping productive beta chains. Each record represents a unique CDR3 protein, reported with the most common genes and DNA among its rows. These V and J calls originate from TCRdb's pipeline instead of the authors' own analysis. For this sample there are about 400,000 distinct CDR3 sequences; approximately 85% appear just once. About 0.1% of the sample is in the top ten clones.

Peripheral blood CD8+ and CD4+ T cells from healthy donors, Susac syndrome patients and multiple sclerosis patients were profiled using high-throughput TCR beta sequencing. The multiple sclerosis controls were treatment-naive patients who had stable or active relapsing-remitting disease and met the revised McDonald criteria. CD8+ TEMRA cells were enriched by FACS, while bulk CD8+ and CD4+ T cells were purified by magnetic negative isolation. Blood was drawn into EDTA tubes, processed within 24 hours, and PBMCs were isolated by density gradient centrifugation. PBMCs intended for TCR sequencing were cryopreserved in liquid nitrogen and were subsequently thawed in a 37 degrees C water bath. Purity of sorted or isolated CD4+, CD8+ and CD8+ TEMRA cells was at least 90%. Taken from cysteine to phenylalanine, the CDR3 has 17 residues. Of the read, only the CDR3 DNA is kept; its 51 bases are in frame from base 1. As encoded in the germline V gene, CDR1 is SGHRS while CDR2 is YFSETQ. Trimming at the junction amounts to 0 bases on V and 4 bases on J, and the germline ends lie 19 bases apart.

For this clonotype: Its antigen target is currently unknown. Base-call qualities are not available, and no considerably larger clone is one nucleotide away.

General study outcomes and caveats: The study acknowledged that relatively few individuals were included in the TCR sequencing and HLA analysis.

The sequence is built from TRBV5-1 and TRBJ2-5; TRBD1 is possibly the D segment (6 matching bases). The sample consisted of CD8+ T cells from PBMCs. This TCR was sampled from a human donor with multiple sclerosis. CDR3 loop: CASSLGTALEPAETQYF. The sequenced DNA is TGCGCCAGCAGCTTGGGGACAGCGCTGGAGCCCGCAGAGACCCAGTACTTC.